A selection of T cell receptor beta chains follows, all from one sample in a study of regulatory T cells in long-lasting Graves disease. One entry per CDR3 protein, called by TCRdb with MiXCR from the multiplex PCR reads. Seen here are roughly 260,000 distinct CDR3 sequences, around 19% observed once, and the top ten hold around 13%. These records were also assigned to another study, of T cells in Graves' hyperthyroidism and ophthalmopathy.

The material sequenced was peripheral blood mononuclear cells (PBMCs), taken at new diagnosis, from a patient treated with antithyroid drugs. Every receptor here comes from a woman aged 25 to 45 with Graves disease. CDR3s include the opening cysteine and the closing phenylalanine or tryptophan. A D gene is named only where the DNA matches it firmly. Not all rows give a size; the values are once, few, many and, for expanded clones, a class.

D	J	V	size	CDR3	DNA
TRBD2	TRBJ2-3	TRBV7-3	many	CASSTIAGGEVDTQYF	TGTGCCAGCAGCACGATAGCGGGGGGGGAAGTAGATACGCAGTATTTT
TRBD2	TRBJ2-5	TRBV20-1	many	CSAIPGLAGEETQYF	TGCAGTGCAATTCCGGGACTAGCGGGGGAAGAGACCCAGTACTTC
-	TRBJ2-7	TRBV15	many	CATSRENGGAGNEQYF	TGTGCCACCAGCAGAGAAAATGGGGGGGCGGGAAACGAGCAGTACTTC
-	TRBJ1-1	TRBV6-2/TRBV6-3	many	CASSAVKNTEAFF	TGTGCCAGCAGTGCGGTGAAGAACACTGAAGCTTTCTTT
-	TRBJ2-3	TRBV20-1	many	CSAQDAGHHQEDTQYF	TGCAGTGCTCAGGACGCGGGACATCATCAGGAAGATACGCAGTATTTT
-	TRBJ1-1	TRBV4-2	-	CASSQSENTEAFF	TGTGCCAGCAGCCAGTCAGAGAACACTGAAGCTTTCTTT
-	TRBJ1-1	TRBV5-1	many	CASSLVRETTEAFF	TGCGCCAGCAGCTTGGTGCGGGAAACTACTGAAGCTTTCTTT
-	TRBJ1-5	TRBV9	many	CASSVDLYQPQHF	TGTGCCAGCAGCGTAGATCTGTATCAGCCCCAGCATTTT
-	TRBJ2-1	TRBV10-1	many	CASSAGVNEQFF	TGCGCCAGCAGCGCAGGGGTTAATGAGCAGTTCTTC
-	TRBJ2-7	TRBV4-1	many	CASSPAGAPNEQYF	TGCGCCAGCAGCCCCGCCGGGGCGCCGAACGAGCAGTACTTC
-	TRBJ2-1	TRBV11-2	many	CASSLVSGRSYNEQFF	TGTGCCAGCAGCTTAGTATCGGGTAGGTCCTACAATGAGCAGTTCTTC
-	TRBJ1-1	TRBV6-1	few	CASSRGTGQAFF	TGTGCCAGCAGCCGCGGCACAGGGCAAGCTTTCTTT
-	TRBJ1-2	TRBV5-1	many	CASSLESGAYGYTF	TGTGCCAGCAGCTTGGAGTCAGGGGCCTATGGCTACACCTTC
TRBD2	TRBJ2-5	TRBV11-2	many	CASSVRGGAGETQYF	TGTGCCAGCAGCGTTCGCGGGGGGGCGGGGGAGACCCAGTACTTC
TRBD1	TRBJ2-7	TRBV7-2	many	CASSLVLGADRGVVYEQYF	TGTGCCAGCAGCTTAGTTCTCGGGGCCGACAGGGGAGTAGTCTACGAGCAGTACTTC
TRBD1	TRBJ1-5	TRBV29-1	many	CSVRTGVSGQPQHF	TGCAGCGTGAGAACAGGGGTTAGCGGTCAGCCCCAGCATTTT
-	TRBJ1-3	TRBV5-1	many	CASSFDNLGAGNTIYF	TGCGCCAGCAGCTTCGACAACCTGGGGGCAGGAAACACCATATATTTT
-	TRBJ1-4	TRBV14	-	CASSQGGWEGNEKLFF	TGTGCCAGCAGCCAAGGGGGCTGGGAGGGGAATGAAAAACTGTTTTTT
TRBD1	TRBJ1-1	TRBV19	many	CASAKGARRTEAFF	TGTGCCAGTGCGAAGGGGGCGCGGAGGACTGAAGCTTTCTTT
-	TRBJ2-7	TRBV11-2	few	CASSPGGTMGVYEQYF	TGTGCCAGCAGCCCTGGGGGGACCATGGGGGTTTACGAGCAGTACTTC
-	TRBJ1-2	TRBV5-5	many	CASSAGVLGGRTGYTF	TGTGCCAGCAGCGCGGGTGTTTTGGGGGGGCGGACAGGCTACACCTTC
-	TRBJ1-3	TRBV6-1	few	CASSPPRRYSGNTIYF	TGTGCCAGCAGCCCCCCCCGGCGGTACTCTGGAAACACCATATATTTT
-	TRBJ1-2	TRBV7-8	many	CASSLNRGVNYGYTF	TGTGCCAGCAGCTTAAATAGAGGAGTTAACTATGGCTACACCTTC
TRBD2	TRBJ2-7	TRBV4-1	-	CASSQQSGTAYEQYF	TGCGCCAGCAGCCAGCAAAGCGGGACCGCCTACGAGCAGTACTTC
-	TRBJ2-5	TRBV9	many	CASSVNRDRRIETQYF	TGTGCCAGCAGCGTAAACCGGGACCGAAGGATTGAGACCCAGTACTTC
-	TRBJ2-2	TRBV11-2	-	CASSFGTPFGELFF	TGTGCCAGCAGCTTCGGGACGCCCTTCGGGGAGCTGTTTTTT
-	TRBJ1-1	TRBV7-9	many	CASSSPLRAMNTEAFF	TGTGCCAGCAGCTCCCCATTGAGGGCCATGAACACTGAAGCTTTCTTT
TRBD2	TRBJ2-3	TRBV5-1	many	CASSQTGTTSDTQYF	TGCGCCAGCAGCCAAACGGGGACTACTTCAGATACGCAGTATTTT
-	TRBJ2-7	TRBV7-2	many	CASSLTGTLGEQYF	TGTGCCAGCAGTTTGACCGGGACACTTGGCGAGCAGTACTTC
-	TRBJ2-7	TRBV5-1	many	CASSPSVGIQGPYEQYF	TGCGCCAGCAGCCCGTCGGTCGGCATACAGGGACCCTACGAGCAGTACTTC
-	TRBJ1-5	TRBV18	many	CASSQLGHQPQHF	TGTGCCAGCTCACAGTTGGGGCATCAGCCCCAGCATTTT
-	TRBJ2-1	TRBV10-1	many	CASSQGRNEQFF	TGCGCCAGCAGCCAGGGGAGGAATGAGCAGTTCTTC
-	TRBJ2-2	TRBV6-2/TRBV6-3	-	CASRGGTANTGELFF	TGTGCCAGCAGGGGGGGAACTGCGAACACCGGGGAGCTGTTTTTT
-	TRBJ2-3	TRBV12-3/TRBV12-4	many	CASSLPPSTDTQYF	TGTGCCAGCAGTCTCCCACCTAGCACAGATACGCAGTATTTT
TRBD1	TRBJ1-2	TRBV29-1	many	CSATQGQANYGYTF	TGCAGCGCTACCCAGGGACAGGCTAACTATGGCTACACCTTC
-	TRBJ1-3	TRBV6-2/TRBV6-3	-	CASSYSGSSGNTIYF	TGTGCCAGCAGTTACTCCGGCAGCTCTGGAAACACCATATATTTT
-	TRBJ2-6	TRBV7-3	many	CASSLSGEANVLTF	TGTGCCAGCAGCTTAAGTGGGGAAGCCAACGTCCTGACTTTC